The 7 T cell receptor beta chains below all came from one sample that was sequenced in a study of cytotoxic CD8 clonotypes in ibrutinib-treated CLL. Sequenced by immunoSEQ multiplex PCR; TCRdb stores in-frame clones only, minus some. The table shows approximately 100,000 clones, with approximately 78% occurring only once. Sequenced material: PBMCs, taken after 12 months of ibrutinib treatment. The receptors stem from a human donor with chronic lymphocytic leukemia.

The rearrangement joins TRBV28 to TRBJ1-3; perhaps TRBD1 as D (5 bases). V dropped 6 bases and J dropped 5 bases, with 17 bases sitting between them. Germline V gene sequence: CDR1 MDHEN, CDR2 SYDVKM. This CDR3 is built from 15 residues. The CDR3 DNA follows: TGTGCCAGCAGGTTCGGGCGCGGGGGTAGAAACACCATATATTTT. Encoded protein: CASRFGRGGRNTIYF.

The rearrangement links TRBV10-1 to TRBJ2-2; 8 bases line up with TRBD1. CDR1 WNHNN and CDR2 SYGVQD come from the germline V gene (reference sequence). V gave up 5 bases and J gave up 0 bases; unmatched junction bases: 5. This CDR3 contains 16 residues. This CDR3 is CASSQGAGANTGELFF. DNA for the CDR3: TGCGCCAGCAGTCAGGGGGCGGGCGCGAACACCGGGGAGCTGTTTTTT.

V gene TRBV5-1 combines with J gene TRBJ2-2; the match to TRBD2 covers 10 bases. Germline V gene lookup returns CDR1 SGHRS and CDR2 YFSETQ. This CDR3 has 16 residues. J lost 10 bases, V lost 0 bases, and 9 bases had no gene match. The CDR3 here is CASSLAASGGLVELFF. DNA of the CDR3: TGCGCCAGCAGCTTGGCGGCTAGCGGGGGATTAGTGGAGCTGTTTTTT. Complete variable domain (other parts from reference TRBV5-1 and TRBJ2-2): KAGVTQTPRYLIKTRGQQVTLSCSPISGHRSVSWYQQTPGQGLQFLFEYFSETQRNKGNFPGRFSGRQFSNSRSEMNVSTLELGDSALYLCASSLAASGGLVELFFGEGSRLTVL.

The CDR3 region has the DNA TGTGCCAGCTCCTACGGCGCAGGGGAGAATGAGCAGTTCTTC. Its protein product is CASSYGAGENEQFF. This chain joins TRBV4-2 and TRBJ2-1; a possible D gene is TRBD1 (6 bases). Between the trimmed V and J ends, which lost 8 bases and 7 bases, there was a span of 18 bases. The V gene's germline CDR1 is LGHNA and CDR2 YNFKEQ. The CDR3 extends over 14 amino acids.

V is TRBV18 and J is TRBJ2-6, with unresolved D. V lost 3 bases and J 2 bases, leaving 8 bases between the germline ends. Germline-derived CDR1 and CDR2 are KGHSH and LQKENI. The CDR3 covers 15 residues. The CDR3 region has the DNA TGTGCCAGCTCACCCCTGCCCACTGGGGCCAACGTCCTGACTTTC. Translation gives CASSPLPTGANVLTF.

This clone came up a few times. The chain carries TRBV2 and TRBJ2-7; the match to TRBD1 covers 7 bases. The CDR3 length is 15 residues. Germline-derived CDR1 and CDR2 are SNHLY and FYNNEI. V gave up 5 bases and J gave up 3 bases; unmatched junction bases: 10. CDR3 bases: TGTGCCAGCAGTTTCGGGACAGCTGTGTACTACGAGCAGTACTTC. Translated, it gives CASSFGTAVYYEQYF. Combining the CDR3 with reference TRBV2 and TRBJ2-7 gives the whole variable domain EPEVTQTPSHQVTQMGQEVILRCVPISNHLYFYWYRQILGQKVEFLVSFYNNEISEKSEIFDDQFSVERPDGSNFTLKIRSTKLEDSAMYFCASSFGTAVYYEQYFGPGTRLTVT.

The J gene is TRBJ1-5, the V gene TRBV9, with D possibly matching TRBD1 (5 bases). The length of the CDR3 is 12 residues. The germline V gene encodes CDR1 SGDLS and CDR2 YYNGEE. V gave up 7 bases and J gave up 3 bases, with 8 bases separating them. CDR3 DNA sequence: TGTGCCAGCGGGACTGCCAATCAGCCCCAGCATTTT. Amino acid sequence: CASGTANQPQHF.